This TCR beta chain was observed in a study of blood T cell repertoires in COVID-19. Study-level information: Italy, Spain and the United States were the sources of the convalescent and acute COVID-19 samples. From T cells, B-cell-depleted T cells, or PBMCs came the material, which was cDNA or gDNA.

Per the study methods: Reference gene primer amplification gave estimated nucleated cell counts. Assay: immunoSEQ multiplex PCR; the TCRdb copy retains only in-frame clones and omits some. That table gives V, J and clone size, and the DNA gave D and trimming. The repertoire has some 31,000 clones, roughly 94% of them found once; the top ten carry approximately 2.5%. V was pared by 7 bases and J by 0 bases, with 2 bases of the junction left unmatched. Germline V CDR1 and CDR2: SGHDT, YYEEEE. The CDR3 is made up of 15 amino acids. This receptor was obtained from a man between 50 and 59 years old with active COVID-19. The sequencing input was peripheral blood. The genes are TRBV5-6 and TRBJ2-3; 13 nucleotides agree with TRBD2. CDR3 amino acids: CASGGLAGSTDTQYF. CDR3 coding DNA: TGTGCCAGCGGGGGACTAGCGGGGAGCACAGATACGCAGTATTTT. Based on the CDR3 plus reference TRBV5-6 and TRBJ2-3, the full variable domain is DAGVTQSPTHLIKTRGQQVTLRCSPKSGHDTVSWYQQALGQGPQFIFQYYEEEERQRGNFPDRFSGHQFPNYSSELNVNALLLGDSALYLCASGGLAGSTDTQYFGPGTRLTVL.